This is a list of T cell receptor beta chains from one sample in a study of cytomegalovirus exposure and HLA in healthy donors. Sequenced by immunoSEQ multiplex PCR; TCRdb stores in-frame clones only, minus some. The sample yields some 190,000 clones, about 77% seen once. Sequencing was done on a sample of PBMCs. The receptors stem from a woman between 25 and 40 years old in good health and CMV-seropositive. CDR3s include the opening cysteine and the closing phenylalanine or tryptophan. The order of the fields is clone size, D gene, V gene, J gene, CDR3 DNA, CDR3 protein. A D gene is named only where the DNA matches it firmly. Expanded clones are given a class, and other clones once, few, many or no size at all.

size: -
D: TRBD2
V: TRBV19
J: TRBJ2-1
DNA: TGTGCCAGTAGTATCGACGGGGGGGCTGGCAATGAGCAGTTCTTC
CDR3: CASSIDGGAGNEQFF

size: -
D: -
V: TRBV7-8
J: TRBJ2-7
DNA: TGTGCCAGCAGGGCAGGGACTCTGAGGTCCGAGCAGTACTTC
CDR3: CASRAGTLRSEQYF

size: -
D: TRBD1
V: TRBV7-8
J: TRBJ2-2
DNA: TGTGCCAGCAGTCGACAGGGTGCGGACACCGGGGAGCTGTTTTTT
CDR3: CASSRQGADTGELFF

size: -
D: TRBD2
V: TRBV7-9
J: TRBJ2-1
DNA: TGTGCCAGCAGCGCACGAGGACTAGCGGGAGGAAATGAGCAGTTCTTC
CDR3: CASSARGLAGGNEQFF

size: -
D: -
V: TRBV23-1
J: TRBJ1-2
DNA: TGCGCCAGTATAACAGATACAGCAGACTATGGCTACACCTTC
CDR3: CASITDTADYGYTF

size: -
D: TRBD2
V: TRBV7-2
J: TRBJ2-5
DNA: TGTGCCAGCAGCCCCCCCCTTAGCGGGAGGGTGCAAGAGACCCAGTACTTC
CDR3: CASSPPLSGRVQETQYF

size: -
D: -
V: TRBV7-8
J: TRBJ1-3
DNA: TGTGCCAGCAGCTTACAGGCCACCTCTGGAAACACCATATATTTT
CDR3: CASSLQATSGNTIYF

size: -
D: TRBD1
V: TRBV19
J: TRBJ2-6
DNA: TGTGCCAGTAGTTCCTCCTCGACAGGGTGGGGTGGGGCCAACGTCCTGACTTTC
CDR3: CASSSSSTGWGGANVLTF

size: -
D: TRBD2
V: TRBV19
J: TRBJ2-7
DNA: TGTGCCAGTAGTATAGCGGCGGGGGAGGCCTACGAGCAGTACTTC
CDR3: CASSIAAGEAYEQYF

size: -
D: -
V: TRBV7-9
J: TRBJ1-6
DNA: TGTGCCAGCAGCTTATCGGGTAATTCACCCCTCCACTTT
CDR3: CASSLSGNSPLHF

size: -
D: -
V: TRBV19
J: TRBJ2-5
DNA: TGTGCCAGTAGTACCGCCTTTGGGCCCGGGGCCCAGTACTTC
CDR3: CASSTAFGPGAQYF

size: -
D: TRBD1
V: TRBV28
J: TRBJ2-1
DNA: TGTGCCAGCAGTTTATATGGGACAGGAACAATCTTC
CDR3: CASSLYGTGTIF

size: -
D: -
V: TRBV7-3
J: TRBJ1-1
DNA: TGTGCCAGCAGCCTACAGGGTCGGGCTGAAGCTTTCTTT
CDR3: CASSLQGRAEAFF

size: -
D: TRBD1
V: TRBV15
J: TRBJ2-2
DNA: TGTGCCACCAGCTCACTCTTGCCGGACAGGAGTAGAGGGGAGCTGTTTTTT
CDR3: CATSSLLPDRSRGELFF

size: -
D: -
V: TRBV7-9
J: TRBJ2-3
DNA: TGTGCCAGCAGGCAATGGCCGGATACGCAGTATTTT
CDR3: CASRQWPDTQYF

size: few
D: -
V: TRBV5-4
J: TRBJ1-6
DNA: TGTGCCAGCAGCTTTGGAGGGGCCTCCTATAATTCACCCCTCCACTTT
CDR3: CASSFGGASYNSPLHF

size: -
D: -
V: TRBV4-2
J: TRBJ2-2
DNA: TGTGCCAGCACCCCAGGACAGAACACCGGGGAGCTGTTTTTT
CDR3: CASTPGQNTGELFF

size: -
D: -
V: TRBV1
J: TRBJ2-1
DNA: TGCACCAGCAGCCAAGGAAAGCGGGGGCCCTACAATGAGCAGTTCTTC
CDR3: CTSSQGKRGPYNEQFF

size: -
D: TRBD2
V: TRBV7-9
J: TRBJ2-7
DNA: TGTGCCAGCAACCCTAGCGGGGGCATATACGAGCAGTACTTC
CDR3: CASNPSGGIYEQYF

size: -
D: -
V: TRBV5-4
J: TRBJ2-4
DNA: TGTGCCAGCAGCCCCGTGGCGGGCGGGCTAGCCAAAAACATTCAGTACTTC
CDR3: CASSPVAGGLAKNIQYF

size: -
D: TRBD2
V: TRBV4-1
J: TRBJ2-3
DNA: TGCGCCAGCAGGACAGCGGGGAGCACAGATACGCAGTATTTT
CDR3: CASRTAGSTDTQYF

size: -
D: TRBD2
V: TRBV4-3
J: TRBJ2-1
DNA: TGCGCCAGCAGCCAAGATAGACTAGCGGTGTACAATGAGCAGTTCTTC
CDR3: CASSQDRLAVYNEQFF

size: -
D: -
V: TRBV5-1
J: TRBJ2-5
DNA: TGCGCCAGCAGCTTAAGGGACACCCAAGAGACCCAGTACTTC
CDR3: CASSLRDTQETQYF

size: once
D: -
V: TRBV10-3
J: TRBJ1-5
DNA: TGTGCCATCACCCCGGGGGGCAATCGGCCCCAGCATTTT
CDR3: CAITPGGNRPQHF

size: -
D: TRBD1
V: TRBV7-8
J: TRBJ1-4
DNA: TGTGCCAGCAGCGGGTCCCGGGACAGGGGTGCTAATGAAAAACTGTTTTTT
CDR3: CASSGSRDRGANEKLFF

size: -
D: TRBD2
V: TRBV29-1
J: TRBJ2-7
DNA: TGCAGCGTTGAAGTGAGGCTAGCGGGATTCTCCTACGAGCAGTACTTC
CDR3: CSVEVRLAGFSYEQYF